Listed below are T cell receptor beta chains from one sample, sequenced in a study of T cells after yellow fever vaccination. TCRdb reprocessed the 5' RACE reads with MiXCR, giving one entry per CDR3 protein. The sample lists about 120,000 distinct CDR3 sequences, roughly 15% occurring once. The specimen comprised CD8+ T cells sorted from PBMCs, sampled 5 days after the yellow fever booster vaccination. These receptors were taken from a man aged 18-30 years who received the YFV17D yellow fever vaccine. The CDR3 runs from the conserved cysteine through the conserved F or W. The order of the fields is V gene, J gene, CDR3 protein.

v_call: TRBV9
j_call: TRBJ2-5
cdr3_aa: CASSLSGGQETQYF

v_call: TRBV10-3
j_call: TRBJ2-3
cdr3_aa: CAISGLAGGLGTDTQYF

v_call: TRBV9
j_call: TRBJ1-4
cdr3_aa: CASSAYGTAGEKLFF

v_call: TRBV7-2
j_call: TRBJ2-3
cdr3_aa: CASSPGGEEGYF

v_call: TRBV7-8
j_call: TRBJ2-1
cdr3_aa: CASSLQGRPNEQFF

v_call: TRBV6-5
j_call: TRBJ2-7
cdr3_aa: CASSYVAGGNYEQYF

v_call: TRBV20-1
j_call: TRBJ1-2
cdr3_aa: CSARDPAGVNYGYTF

v_call: TRBV27
j_call: TRBJ2-7
cdr3_aa: CASRPPGGFYEQYF

v_call: TRBV4-3
j_call: TRBJ1-1
cdr3_aa: CASSYRDRTTGAFF

v_call: TRBV14
j_call: TRBJ2-3
cdr3_aa: CASSQSPTKTKGTDTQYF

v_call: TRBV4-1
j_call: TRBJ2-5
cdr3_aa: CASSQVAGGQETQYF

v_call: TRBV6-5
j_call: TRBJ1-1
cdr3_aa: CASSWQGNTEAFF

v_call: TRBV7-9
j_call: TRBJ2-1
cdr3_aa: CASSSLTGPRGNEQFF

v_call: TRBV4-1
j_call: TRBJ2-2
cdr3_aa: CASSQAAFGGTGELFF

v_call: TRBV3-1
j_call: TRBJ1-2
cdr3_aa: CASSQEGAEYYGYTF

v_call: TRBV28
j_call: TRBJ2-1
cdr3_aa: CASSFRSSYNEQFF